A selection of T cell receptor beta chains follows, all from one sample in a study of shared clonotypes between healthy human individuals. Here immunoSEQ multiplex PCR was the method, and the copy in TCRdb shows in-frame clones only, minus some. Of over 2 million clones in the sample, about nine tenths were seen once. The specimen was naive CD4+ T cells from PBMCs. All receptors come from a man in his late teens or twenties in good health. Some clones in this sample may be carry-over from other donors' samples. The CDR3 runs from the conserved cysteine through the conserved F or W. Fields, in order: CDR3 DNA, CDR3 protein, V gene, clone size, CDR3 length, J gene, D gene. A D gene is named only where the DNA matches it firmly. Clone size is not always given. Where it is, it says once, few, many or a class for expanded clones.

CDR3nt: TGTGCCAGCAGCCAAGGGCCGAACACTGAAGCTTTCTTT
CDR3aa: CASSQGPNTEAFF
v_gene: TRBV9
abundance: few
len: 13
j_gene: TRBJ1-1
d_gene: .

CDR3nt: TGTGCCAGCAGGGTTAGTGGGGCCACTGAAGCTTTCTTT
CDR3aa: CASRVSGATEAFF
v_gene: TRBV6-1
abundance: few
len: 13
j_gene: TRBJ1-1
d_gene: .

CDR3nt: TGCAGCGTTGCGGCCACCGGGAGTACAGATACGCAGTATTTT
CDR3aa: CSVAATGSTDTQYF
v_gene: TRBV29-1
abundance: .
len: 14
j_gene: TRBJ2-3
d_gene: .

CDR3nt: TGTGCCAGCAGCCCCCTGCCCCCGGGACAGGGAACCTACGAGCAGTACTTC
CDR3aa: CASSPLPPGQGTYEQYF
v_gene: TRBV7-2
abundance: .
len: 17
j_gene: TRBJ2-7
d_gene: TRBD1

CDR3nt: TGCGCCAGCAGCCTCCGGACAGGGTTGTATGGCTACACCTTC
CDR3aa: CASSLRTGLYGYTF
v_gene: TRBV4-1
abundance: .
len: 14
j_gene: TRBJ1-2
d_gene: TRBD1

CDR3nt: TGTGCCAGCAGTGAACGGCAGTATGTTGAAAAACTGTTTTTT
CDR3aa: CASSERQYVEKLFF
v_gene: TRBV2
abundance: .
len: 14
j_gene: TRBJ1-4
d_gene: .

CDR3nt: TGCAGCGCCAGGGGTCTGGGTCGCAATCAGCCCCAGCATTTT
CDR3aa: CSARGLGRNQPQHF
v_gene: TRBV29-1
abundance: .
len: 14
j_gene: TRBJ1-5
d_gene: .

CDR3nt: TGCAGCGTTCTCGGACAGGAGACAACTGGAAACACCATATATTTT
CDR3aa: CSVLGQETTGNTIYF
v_gene: TRBV29-1
abundance: .
len: 15
j_gene: TRBJ1-3
d_gene: TRBD1

CDR3nt: TGTGCCAGCTCACCGACGTCGGCTGGACTAGCGTGGGAGACCCAGTACTTC
CDR3aa: CASSPTSAGLAWETQYF
v_gene: TRBV18
abundance: .
len: 17
j_gene: TRBJ2-5
d_gene: TRBD2

CDR3nt: TGTGCCAGCTCACCGAGTGGAGGCCAGCCCCAGCATTTT
CDR3aa: CASSPSGGQPQHF
v_gene: TRBV18
abundance: .
len: 13
j_gene: TRBJ1-5
d_gene: .

CDR3nt: TGTGCCAGCAGCTTGCAACAGGATCAGCCCCAGCATTTT
CDR3aa: CASSLQQDQPQHF
v_gene: TRBV5-8
abundance: .
len: 13
j_gene: TRBJ1-5
d_gene: .

CDR3nt: TGTGCCAGCAGCCCTAGTAGGCAGGGACTCGACGAGCAGTACTTC
CDR3aa: CASSPSRQGLDEQYF
v_gene: TRBV7-2
abundance: .
len: 15
j_gene: TRBJ2-7
d_gene: .

CDR3nt: TGTGCCAGCAGTTACAGGGTGGGGGAAAAACTGTTTTTT
CDR3aa: CASSYRVGEKLFF
v_gene: TRBV6-5
abundance: .
len: 13
j_gene: TRBJ1-4
d_gene: .

CDR3nt: TGTGCCAGCATTGGGTGGGCTGAAGCTTTCTTT
CDR3aa: CASIGWAEAFF
v_gene: TRBV27
abundance: .
len: 11
j_gene: TRBJ1-1
d_gene: .

CDR3nt: TGCGCCAGCAGCTTGGTCGGAGGGACTAGCGGGAGCTACGAGCAGTACTTC
CDR3aa: CASSLVGGTSGSYEQYF
v_gene: TRBV5-1
abundance: .
len: 17
j_gene: TRBJ2-7
d_gene: TRBD2

CDR3nt: TGTGCCAGCAAGCGGGGGAATGAGCAGTTCTTC
CDR3aa: CASKRGNEQFF
v_gene: TRBV2
abundance: .
len: 11
j_gene: TRBJ2-1
d_gene: TRBD2

CDR3nt: TGCGCCAGCAGCCAAGTTCTTTGGAGGTCTGGAAACACCATATATTTT
CDR3aa: CASSQVLWRSGNTIYF
v_gene: TRBV4-3
abundance: .
len: 16
j_gene: TRBJ1-3
d_gene: .

CDR3nt: TGCAGCGTTGCCGCAGACTCCTACAATGAGCAGTTCTTC
CDR3aa: CSVAADSYNEQFF
v_gene: TRBV29-1
abundance: .
len: 13
j_gene: TRBJ2-1
d_gene: .

CDR3nt: TGCGCCAGCAGCCAAGTGACAGGTTATAATTCACCCCTCCACTTT
CDR3aa: CASSQVTGYNSPLHF
v_gene: TRBV4-3
abundance: .
len: 15
j_gene: TRBJ1-6
d_gene: .

CDR3nt: TGCGCCAGCAGCCTGGAGACAGTTGTCGGACTACGGTACTTC
CDR3aa: CASSLETVVGLRYF
v_gene: TRBV4-1
abundance: .
len: 14
j_gene: TRBJ2-4
d_gene: .

CDR3nt: TGCGCCAGCAGCTTGGGTACAGGGGAACAGCCCCAGCATTTT
CDR3aa: CASSLGTGEQPQHF
v_gene: TRBV5-1
abundance: few
len: 14
j_gene: TRBJ1-5
d_gene: TRBD1

CDR3nt: TGTGCCAGCAGCATCAGGGGGGCGATAGATACGCAGTATTTT
CDR3aa: CASSIRGAIDTQYF
v_gene: TRBV5-5
abundance: .
len: 14
j_gene: TRBJ2-3
d_gene: .

CDR3nt: TGTGCCAGCAGCTTATTGGGGGACACTGAAGCTTTCTTT
CDR3aa: CASSLLGDTEAFF
v_gene: TRBV7-2
abundance: .
len: 13
j_gene: TRBJ1-1
d_gene: .

CDR3nt: TGTGCCAGCAGCAAAGGGAGCTCTGGAAACACCATATATTTT
CDR3aa: CASSKGSSGNTIYF
v_gene: TRBV21-1
abundance: .
len: 14
j_gene: TRBJ1-3
d_gene: .

CDR3nt: TGTGCCAGTAGTATGAGTGCGGGAGTCACCTACGAGCAGTACTTC
CDR3aa: CASSMSAGVTYEQYF
v_gene: TRBV19
abundance: .
len: 15
j_gene: TRBJ2-7
d_gene: TRBD2

CDR3nt: TGCGCCAGCAGCCCCCTACCCGGGCGAAACTATGGCTACACCTTC
CDR3aa: CASSPLPGRNYGYTF
v_gene: TRBV4-1
abundance: .
len: 15
j_gene: TRBJ1-2
d_gene: .

CDR3nt: TGTGCCAGCTCACATCGGGACAGAACAGATACGCAGTATTTT
CDR3aa: CASSHRDRTDTQYF
v_gene: TRBV18
abundance: .
len: 14
j_gene: TRBJ2-3
d_gene: TRBD1

CDR3nt: TGTGCCAGCAGAACCCGGCGGGACGCCACCTACGAGCAGTACTTC
CDR3aa: CASRTRRDATYEQYF
v_gene: TRBV6-5
abundance: .
len: 15
j_gene: TRBJ2-7
d_gene: .

CDR3nt: TGCGCCAGCAGCCCGAGTGGGACAGGGACTCGCGAGCAGTACTTC
CDR3aa: CASSPSGTGTREQYF
v_gene: TRBV5-1
abundance: .
len: 15
j_gene: TRBJ2-7
d_gene: TRBD1

CDR3nt: TGTGCCAGCAGCTACTTCGGGGACTACACCTTC
CDR3aa: CASSYFGDYTF
v_gene: TRBV14
abundance: .
len: 11
j_gene: TRBJ1-2
d_gene: .

CDR3nt: TGCGCCAGCAGCCCTAGCACGGTTCAGAACATTCAGTACTTC
CDR3aa: CASSPSTVQNIQYF
v_gene: TRBV5-1
abundance: .
len: 14
j_gene: TRBJ2-4
d_gene: .

CDR3nt: TGTGCCAGCAGCCCACTGGCCACCCCTATCAAGCAGTACTTC
CDR3aa: CASSPLATPIKQYF
v_gene: TRBV7-9
abundance: once
len: 14
j_gene: TRBJ2-7
d_gene: .

CDR3nt: TGTGCCAGCAGCTTATTGTCTGCATTAGCGTCAGGGGCGGGGCAGTACTTC
CDR3aa: CASSLLSALASGAGQYF
v_gene: TRBV7-2
abundance: .
len: 17
j_gene: TRBJ2-5
d_gene: .

CDR3nt: TGTGCCAGCAGCTTAGGTCGTAACAGGGGTGAGACCCAGTACTTC
CDR3aa: CASSLGRNRGETQYF
v_gene: TRBV11-2
abundance: .
len: 15
j_gene: TRBJ2-5
d_gene: TRBD1

CDR3nt: TGCGCCAGCAGCCCCCTCGGGAAAACAGGGTCTCAAGCGGGGGAGCAGTACTTC
CDR3aa: CASSPLGKTGSQAGEQYF
v_gene: TRBV4-1
abundance: .
len: 18
j_gene: TRBJ2-7
d_gene: .

CDR3nt: TGTGCCAGCAGTGAATACAGGTCTAGCTATGGCTACACCTTC
CDR3aa: CASSEYRSSYGYTF
v_gene: TRBV25-1
abundance: few
len: 14
j_gene: TRBJ1-2
d_gene: .

CDR3nt: TGTGCCAGCAGTAGGTCGTACGAGCAGTACTTC
CDR3aa: CASSRSYEQYF
v_gene: TRBV25-1
abundance: .
len: 11
j_gene: TRBJ2-7
d_gene: .

CDR3nt: TGTGCTAGTGGTTTGGGAGACAGGGGGCTCTCGGAGACCCAGTACTTC
CDR3aa: CASGLGDRGLSETQYF
v_gene: TRBV12-5
abundance: .
len: 16
j_gene: TRBJ2-5
d_gene: TRBD1